The subject of this entry is one TCR beta chain. Its specificity is not known. The data are from a study of cytomegalovirus exposure and HLA in healthy donors. Study conclusions and caveats: In a later analysis, an Asian-associated ancestry cluster reportedly showed fewer N-insertions than the approximately 620-donor mean. Most sequenced TCRs were rare (though some public TCRs occurred in many donors). Reported results showed that the classifier diagnosed cytomegalovirus status with high specificity and sensitivity. Later, an analysis showed that TCR beta chains associated with HLA were more clonally expanded than others that were equally common.

The PCR employed 60 Vbeta primers together with 13 Jbeta primers. The protocol was immunoSEQ multiplex PCR, while the TCRdb copy is restricted to in-frame clones and leaves out a portion. The sample lists about 190,000 clones; around 67% were seen once. This clonotype originated in a woman in her twenties or thirties in good health and CMV-seropositive. The sample comprised PBMCs.

CDR3 protein: CASSFRSSYEQYF. CDR3 nucleotides: TGTGCCAGCAGTTTTAGGAGCTCCTACGAGCAGTACTTC. This sequence joins TRBV6-1 and TRBJ2-5; D uncertain. TRBJ2-7 matches the DNA end more closely, so the J call is doubtful. CDR1 and CDR2 (germline): MNHNS, SASEGT. CDR3 length: 13 residues.